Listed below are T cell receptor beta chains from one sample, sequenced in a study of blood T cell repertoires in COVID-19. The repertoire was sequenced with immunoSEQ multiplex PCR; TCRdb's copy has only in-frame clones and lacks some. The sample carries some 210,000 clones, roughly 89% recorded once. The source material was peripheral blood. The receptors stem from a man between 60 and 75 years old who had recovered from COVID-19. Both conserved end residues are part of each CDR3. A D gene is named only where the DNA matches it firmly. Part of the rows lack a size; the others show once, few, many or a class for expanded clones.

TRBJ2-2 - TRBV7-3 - TGTGCCAGCAGCTTACAAAATTCGAACACCGGGGAGCTGTTTTTT CASSLQNSNTGELFF
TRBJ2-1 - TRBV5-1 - TGCGCCAGCAGCAGGGGACTCGAGATCGATGAGCAGTTCTTC CASSRGLEIDEQFF
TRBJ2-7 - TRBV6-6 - TGTGCCAGCAGTCGAGACGGGAACTACGAGCAGTACTTC CASSRDGNYEQYF
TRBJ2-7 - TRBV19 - TGTGCCAGTAAAGGACAGTTGACCTCCTACGAGCAGTACTTC CASKGQLTSYEQYF
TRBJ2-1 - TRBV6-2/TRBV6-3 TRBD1 TGTGCCAGCAGTTACCCTCAAACAGGGGGCAATGAGCAGTTCTTC CASSYPQTGGNEQFF
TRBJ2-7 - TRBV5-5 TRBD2 TGTGCCAGCAGCTACTCTCTGGCGGGAGTTCGGAACGAGCAGTACTTC CASSYSLAGVRNEQYF
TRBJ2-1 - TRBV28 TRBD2 TGTGCCAGCAGTATTCCGGGACTAGCGGAAACCAATGAGCAGTTCTTC CASSIPGLAETNEQFF
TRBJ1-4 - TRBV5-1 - TGCGCCAGCAGCTTGGAATTGTTACCCCGGGAAAAACTGTTTTTT CASSLELLPREKLFF
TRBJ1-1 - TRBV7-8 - TGTGCCAGCAGCTTATTAGAGAACACTGAAGCTTTCTTT CASSLLENTEAFF
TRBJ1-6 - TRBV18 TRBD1 TGTGCCAGCTCACCCCAGGACAGGGAGAATTCACCCCTCCACTTT CASSPQDRENSPLHF
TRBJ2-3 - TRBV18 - TGTGCCAGCTCGTCGTGGACAACTAGCACAGATACGCAGTATTTT CASSSWTTSTDTQYF
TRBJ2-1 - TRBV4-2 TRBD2 TGTGCCAGCAGCCAGGCTAGCGGAGGGTCCTACAATGAGCAGTTCTTC CASSQASGGSYNEQFF
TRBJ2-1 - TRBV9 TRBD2 TGTGCCAGCAGCGTAACGCTAGCGGGAGGGAAGAATGAGCAGTTCTTC CASSVTLAGGKNEQFF
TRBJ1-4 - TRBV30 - TGTGCCTGGAGTGTATTGGCAGGAATTAATGAAAAACTGTTTTTT CAWSVLAGINEKLFF
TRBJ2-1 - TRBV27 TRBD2 TGTGCCAGCGGCTCTACCATCCCCAGCGGGGTCGCGGGGGAGCAGTTCTTC CASGSTIPSGVAGEQFF
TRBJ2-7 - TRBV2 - TGTGCCAGCAGCGTCCAGGCCGCCAGCTCCTACGAGCAGTACTTC CASSVQAASSYEQYF
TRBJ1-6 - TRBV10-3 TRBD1 TGTGCCATCAGTGAGTCGATAGGAGGGACAGTAAATTCACCCCTCCACTTT CAISESIGGTVNSPLHF
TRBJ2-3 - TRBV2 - TGTGCCAGCAATCCGGGGACACAAACTACGCAGTATTTT CASNPGTQTTQYF
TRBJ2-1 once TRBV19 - TGTGCCAGTAGTATAGTTCGCACCAGGGATGAGCAGTTCTTC CASSIVRTRDEQFF
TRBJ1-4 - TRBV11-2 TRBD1 TGTGCCAGCAGCACGGGACAGGGGGCGAGGGGTGAAAAACTGTTTTTT CASSTGQGARGEKLFF
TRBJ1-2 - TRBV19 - TGTGCCAGTAGTATACAGGGTGGTGGTAACTATGGCTACACCTTC CASSIQGGGNYGYTF
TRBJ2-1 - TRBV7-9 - TGTGCCAGCAGCTTACAGGGCAATGAGCAGTTCTTC CASSLQGNEQFF
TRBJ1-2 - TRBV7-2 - TGTGCCAGCAGCTTTAGTGCGTACTATGGCTACACCTTC CASSFSAYYGYTF
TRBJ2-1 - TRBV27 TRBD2 TGTGCCAGCACTACCGGACTAGCGGGAGGGTTTCAGTTCTTC CASTTGLAGGFQFF
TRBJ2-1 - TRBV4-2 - TGTGCCAGCAGCCCAAGGCCCGGGGATGAGCAGTTCTTC CASSPRPGDEQFF
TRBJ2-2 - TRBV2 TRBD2 TGTGCCAGCATTGCGGGGGAAACCGGGGAGCTGTTTTTT CASIAGETGELFF
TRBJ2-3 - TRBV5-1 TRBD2 TGCGCCAGCAGCTTGAGCACTAGCGGGGATGATACGCAGTATTTT CASSLSTSGDDTQYF
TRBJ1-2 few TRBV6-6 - TGTGCCAGCATCACCGGGGGGGGCGACTATGGCTACACCTTC CASITGGGDYGYTF
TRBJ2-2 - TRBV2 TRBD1 TGTGCCAGCCAGCGAGCCGGGACAGCGAACACCGGGGAGCTGTTTTTT CASQRAGTANTGELFF
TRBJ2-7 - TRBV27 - TGTGCCAGCAGGCCACATCAAGACAGCGGGCGGAACTACGAGCAGTACTTC CASRPHQDSGRNYEQYF
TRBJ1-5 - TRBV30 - TGTGCCGGGGGGACAAGTTGGAATCAGCCCCAGCATTTT CAGGTSWNQPQHF
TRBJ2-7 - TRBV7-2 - TGTGCCAGCAGCTTAGGGCAGGGGCGGATGCCCTACGAGCAGTACTTC CASSLGQGRMPYEQYF
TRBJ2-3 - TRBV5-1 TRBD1 TGCGCCAGCAGCCCCCAGGGACAGGCAGACACAGATACGCAGTATTTT CASSPQGQADTDTQYF
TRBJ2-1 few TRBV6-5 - TGTGCCAGCAGTCCTCTCAGACTAGTGCATGAGCAGTTCTTC CASSPLRLVHEQFF
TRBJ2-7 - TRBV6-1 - TGTGCCAGCAGTGAAAGCGTACTAGCCTTAACCTACGAGCAGTACTTC CASSESVLALTYEQYF
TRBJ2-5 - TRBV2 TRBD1 TGTGCCAGCGGGACAGGGTCGGGAGAGACCCAGTACTTC CASGTGSGETQYF
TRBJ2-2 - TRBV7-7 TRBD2 TGTGCTAGCAGCTTAGACGGGAGGGCCGTGGGCGCCGGGGAGCTGTTTTTT CASSLDGRAVGAGELFF
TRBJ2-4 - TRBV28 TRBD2 TGTGCCAGCACTCCCGAGGCTAGCGGGACTGAGTACATTCAGTACTTC CASTPEASGTEYIQYF
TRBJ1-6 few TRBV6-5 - TGTGCCAGCAGTTCCCTCTCCTATAATTCACCCCTCCACTTT CASSSLSYNSPLHF
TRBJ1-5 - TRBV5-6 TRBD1 TGTGCCAGCAGCTATAGGACAGGGGGCGCGTGGAATAGCAATCAGCCCCAGCATTTT CASSYRTGGAWNSNQPQHF
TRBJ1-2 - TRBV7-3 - TGTGCCAGCAGCTTGGGGGCGAATCCTAACTATGGCTACACCTTC CASSLGANPNYGYTF
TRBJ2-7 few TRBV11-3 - TGTGCCAGCAGCTTAGGTCAGGCAGAGCTCTACGAGCAGTACTTC CASSLGQAELYEQYF
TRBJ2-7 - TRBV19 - TGTGCCAGTAGTATAGCTGCCGGGAGCCACGAGCAGTACTTC CASSIAAGSHEQYF
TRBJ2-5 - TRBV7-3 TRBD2 TGTGCCAGCAGCCCTAGCGGGGGTGTGAGAGAGACCCAGTACTTC CASSPSGGVRETQYF
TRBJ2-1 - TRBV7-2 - TGTGCCAGCAGCTCAGAAAGCTCCTACAATGAGCAGTTCTTC CASSSESSYNEQFF
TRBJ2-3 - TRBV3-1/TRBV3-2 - TGTGCCAGCAGCTCAGGAAGCACAGATACGCAGTATTTT CASSSGSTDTQYF
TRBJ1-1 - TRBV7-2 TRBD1 TGTGCCAGCAGTTCGGACAGGGCTGAAGCTTTCTTT CASSSDRAEAFF
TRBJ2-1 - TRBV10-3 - TGTGCCATCAGTGCTCGGACTGGGCAAAATGAGCAGTTCTTC CAISARTGQNEQFF
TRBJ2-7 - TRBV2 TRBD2 TGTGCCAGCAGGCCAGGACTAGCGAACTCCTACGAGCAGTACTTC CASRPGLANSYEQYF
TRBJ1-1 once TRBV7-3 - TGTGCCAGCAGCTCAGGGTGGAACACTGAAGCTTTCTTT CASSSGWNTEAFF
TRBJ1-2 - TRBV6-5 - TGTGCCAGCAGTTACTCAGGAACAGAACCGAACTATGGCTACACCTTC CASSYSGTEPNYGYTF
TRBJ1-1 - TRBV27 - TGTGCCAGCAGTTTATCGCAGGGCGGGGGTGAAGCTTTCTTT CASSLSQGGGEAFF
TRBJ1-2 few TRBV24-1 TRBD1 TGTGCCACCAGTGAAGGACAGGGGAGGGACGGCTACACCTTC CATSEGQGRDGYTF
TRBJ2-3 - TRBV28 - TGTGCCAGCAAAGCGGATGGCACAGATACGCAGTATTTT CASKADGTDTQYF
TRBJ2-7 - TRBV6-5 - TGTGCCAGCAGTTACTCCATGACTCAGTACTTC CASSYSMTQYF
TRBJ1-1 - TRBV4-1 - TGCGCCAGCAGCCAAGAAGGGGGCACTGAAGCTTTCTTT CASSQEGGTEAFF
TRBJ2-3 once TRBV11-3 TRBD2 TGTGCCAGCTCCGGGGGGGATACGCAGTATTTT CASSGGDTQYF
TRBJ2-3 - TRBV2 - TGTGCCAGCAGAAGGGACTCTACTATAGATACGCAGTATTTT CASRRDSTIDTQYF
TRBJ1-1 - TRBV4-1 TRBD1 TGCGCCAGCAGCCTACCGACAGGGCGGACTGAAGCTTTCTTT CASSLPTGRTEAFF